The clone carrying this T cell receptor (beta chain) was counted a single time. Those who participated ranged in age from about 18 to 89 years and resided in under 25 US areas. Categorization into cohorts depended on clinical history that participants reported. This specimen belongs to a study of blood T cell repertoires in COVID-19. Study processing details: Estimation of nucleated cell counts was performed using reference gene primer amplification. Method: immunoSEQ multiplex PCR; TCRdb's copy keeps in-frame clones and lacks some. The D gene and trimming were derived from the DNA, and the V and J assignments and clone size from that table. The sample yields roughly 240,000 clones, 87% seen once. The CDR3 is 14 residues long. The J segment lost 7 bases and the V segment lost 5 bases, leaving 3 bases of the junction unmatched. The V gene's germline CDR1 is SGHAT and CDR2 FQDESV (reference sequence).

This chain joins TRBV11-1 and TRBJ2-2, with 11 positions matching TRBD1. Sequenced material: PBMCs or T cells enriched from blood (not recorded which). The clonotype was recovered from a woman in her 30s with acute COVID-19. The CDR3 DNA reads as TGTGCCAGCAGCCTGGACAGGGGGCACGGGGAGCTGTTTTTT. This sequence encodes CASSLDRGHGELFF.